This entry features one T cell receptor (beta chain) sequence. This entry belongs to a study of blood T cell repertoires in COVID-19. Study in general: Nucleic acid was either cDNA or gDNA, and it came from T cells, B-cell-depleted T cells, or PBMCs.

CDR3 length: 13 residues. Trimming removed 5 bases from V and 11 bases from J; junction bases left unmatched: 7. CDR1 and CDR2 (germline): SGHAT, FQDESV (reference sequence). Original processing methods: Estimated nucleated cell counts came from reference gene primer amplification. Clones were read by immunoSEQ multiplex PCR, and TCRdb kept only the in-frame ones, dropping some. From that table come the V and J calls and clone size; the DNA was used to work out D and trimming. The sample records 150,000 to 200,000 clones, approximately 80% being singletons. Sequencing was done on a sample of peripheral blood. This TCR was sampled from a human donor in a cohort sampled during active COVID-19. The V call is TRBV11-1, the J call TRBJ1-1, with 11 positions matching TRBD1. The CDR3 nucleotides are TGTGCCAGCAGCGGGGGACAGGGGGTTCCGGCTTTCTTT. Translated, it gives CASSGGQGVPAFF.